Sequencing of this T cell receptor (beta chain) was carried out in a study of siplizumab effects on memory and regulatory T cells. The table came from immunoSEQ multiplex PCR; TCRdb's copy has only in-frame clones and leaves some out. Found here are some 100,000 clones, around 90% of them singletons; the top ten hold approximately 0.71%. Trimming at V came to 3 bases and at J to 0 bases, leaving 15 bases not matched to a gene. The CDR3 loop spans 20 amino acids. Germline V gene lookup returns CDR1 SGHRS and CDR2 YFSETQ. Input material: Tregs sorted from blood. V is TRBV5-1 and J is TRBJ2-2; TRBD2 aligns across 9 bases. The TCR originated in a human donor in good health. CDR3 residues: CASSSKYTGLAGSNTGELFF. CDR3 DNA: TGCGCCAGCAGCTCAAAATATACGGGGCTAGCGGGATCGAACACCGGGGAGCTGTTTTTT.